This TCR beta chain was recorded in a study of T cell repertoires in cytomegalovirus infection. Study summary: Use of recently identified HLA-C-restricted and well-studied HLA-B-restricted CMV epitopes was part of the study. A matching HLA type, together with CMV infection, was signaled by public TCR beta signatures.

With respect to this clonotype: As yet, its antigen is unknown.

The CDR3 sequence is 15 residues long. Germline CDR1 is SEHNR and CDR2 is FQNEAQ (reference sequence). Trimming cost V 2 bases and J 0 bases, with 10 bases left between them. TCRdb fed the reads into MiXCR, producing one record per CDR3 protein. The data contain over 120,000 distinct CDR3 sequences, about 32% of them singletons. The clonotype comes from a human donor in good health (CMV status not recorded). Some clones in this sample may be carry-over from other donors' samples. This chain joins TRBV7-9 and TRBJ1-2; perhaps TRBD1 as D (6 bases). This material consisted of CD8+ T cells from cultured PBMCs, taken from culture after CMV antigen stimulation. CDR3 coding DNA: TGTGCCAGCAGCTTAATGGACAGAGCTAACTATGGCTACACCTTC. As protein: CASSLMDRANYGYTF.